This TCR beta chain is from a study of shared clonotypes between healthy human individuals. Study conclusions and caveats: Naive CD4 clonotypes were shared across a few donors at 4.5% to 6.5%. All-four-donor shared clonotypes had higher generation probabilities than non-shared clonotypes did.

V lost 0 bases, J lost 4 bases, and 5 bases stayed unmatched. In germline, CDR1 is SGDLS, CDR2 YYNGEE. The CDR3 runs 17 residues. Repertoires were generated with immunoSEQ multiplex PCR, while TCRdb's copy carries only in-frame clones and drops some. The sample lists approximately 2.4 million clones, 95% occurring once. This clone was detected only once. Its target is unknown. The sample taken for sequencing was naive CD4+ T cells sorted from blood. Subset noted: CD45RA+ positively selected. This clonotype was obtained from a young man in good health. The chain carries TRBV9 and TRBJ2-6, with 9 bases lining up with TRBD1. The CDR3 reads CASSVDRGLRGANVLTF. The CDR3 DNA follows: TGTGCCAGCAGCGTAGACAGGGGGCTCCGCGGGGCCAACGTCCTGACTTTC.